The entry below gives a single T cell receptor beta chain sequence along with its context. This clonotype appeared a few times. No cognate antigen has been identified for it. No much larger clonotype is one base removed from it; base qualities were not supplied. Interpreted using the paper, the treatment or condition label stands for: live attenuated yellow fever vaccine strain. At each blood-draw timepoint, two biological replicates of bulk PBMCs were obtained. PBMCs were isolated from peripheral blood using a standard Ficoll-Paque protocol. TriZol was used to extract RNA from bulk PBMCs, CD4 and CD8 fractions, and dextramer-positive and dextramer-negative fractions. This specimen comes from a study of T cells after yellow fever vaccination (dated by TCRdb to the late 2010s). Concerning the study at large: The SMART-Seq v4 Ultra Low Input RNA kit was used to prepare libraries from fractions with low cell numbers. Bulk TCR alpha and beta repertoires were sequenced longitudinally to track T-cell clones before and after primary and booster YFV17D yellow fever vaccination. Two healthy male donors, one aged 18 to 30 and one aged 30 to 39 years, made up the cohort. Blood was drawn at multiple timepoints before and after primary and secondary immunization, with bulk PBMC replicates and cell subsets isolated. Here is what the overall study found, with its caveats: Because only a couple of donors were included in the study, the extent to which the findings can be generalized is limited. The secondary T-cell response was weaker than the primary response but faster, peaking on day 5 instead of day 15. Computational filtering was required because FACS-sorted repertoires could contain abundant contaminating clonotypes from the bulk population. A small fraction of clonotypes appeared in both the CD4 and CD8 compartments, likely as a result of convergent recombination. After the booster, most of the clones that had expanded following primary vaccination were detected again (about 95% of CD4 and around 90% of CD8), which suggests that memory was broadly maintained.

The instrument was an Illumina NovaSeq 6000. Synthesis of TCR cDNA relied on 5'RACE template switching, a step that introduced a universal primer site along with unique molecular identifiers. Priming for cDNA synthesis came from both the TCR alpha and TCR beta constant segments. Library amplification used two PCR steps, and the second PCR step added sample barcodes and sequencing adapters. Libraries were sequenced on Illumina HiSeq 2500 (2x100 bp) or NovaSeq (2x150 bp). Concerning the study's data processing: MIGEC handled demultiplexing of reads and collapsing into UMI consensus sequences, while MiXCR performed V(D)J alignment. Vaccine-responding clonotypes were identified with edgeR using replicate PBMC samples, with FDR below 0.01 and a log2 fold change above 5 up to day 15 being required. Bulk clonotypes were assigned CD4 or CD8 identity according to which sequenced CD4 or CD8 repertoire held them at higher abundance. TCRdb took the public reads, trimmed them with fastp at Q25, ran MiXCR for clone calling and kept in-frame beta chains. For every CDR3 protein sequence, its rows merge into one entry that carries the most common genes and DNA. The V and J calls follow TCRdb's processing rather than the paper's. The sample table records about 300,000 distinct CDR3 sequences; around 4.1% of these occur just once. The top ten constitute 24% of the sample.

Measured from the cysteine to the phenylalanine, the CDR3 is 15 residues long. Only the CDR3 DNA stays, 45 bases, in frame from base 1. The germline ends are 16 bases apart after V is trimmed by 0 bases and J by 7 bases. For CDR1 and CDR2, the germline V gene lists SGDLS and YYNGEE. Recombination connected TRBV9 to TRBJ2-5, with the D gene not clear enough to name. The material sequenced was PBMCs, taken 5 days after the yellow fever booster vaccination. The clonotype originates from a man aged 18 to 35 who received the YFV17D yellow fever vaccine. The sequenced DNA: TGTGCCAGCAGCGTAGAAGTCAACCAAATGGGGACCCAGTACTTC. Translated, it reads CASSVEVNQMGTQYF.